A selection of T cell receptor beta chains follows, all from one sample in a study of Ad26.COV2.S vaccination and SARS-CoV-2 variants. Libraries were prepared by immunoSEQ multiplex PCR; TCRdb keeps only in-frame clonotypes and omits some of them. The data show 350,000 to 500,000 clones, roughly 88% seen once. The starting material was peripheral blood, obtained in a trial of Ad26.COV2.S vaccine versus placebo. The source of these receptors is a person aged 18-65 years who received the Ad26.COV2.S COVID-19 vaccine or a placebo. Both conserved end residues are part of each CDR3. The D gene is left open where the match is weak. Size is omitted from some rows. Given values are once, few, many or a class for expanded clones.

TRBV7-2,NA,TRBJ2-7,NA,TGTGCCAGCAGCTTAGAGGGGAACCTCGGAAACGAGCAGTACTTC,CASSLEGNLGNEQYF
TRBV7-9,NA,TRBJ2-6,TRBD1,TGTGCCAGCAGCTGGGGGACAGGGGGACGTGGGGCCAACGTCCTGACTTTC,CASSWGTGGRGANVLTF
TRBV29-1,NA,TRBJ1-2,TRBD1,TGCAGCGCCGGGGACAGCTATGGCTACACCTTC,CSAGDSYGYTF
TRBV24-1,once,TRBJ2-7,NA,TGTGCCACCAGTGATTTGTTGGGGCGGGAGCAGTACTTC,CATSDLLGREQYF
TRBV27,NA,TRBJ2-7,TRBD2,TGTGCCAGCGGGACTAGCGGGAGTTCCGAGCAGTACTTC,CASGTSGSSEQYF
TRBV6-2/TRBV6-3,NA,TRBJ1-2,NA,TGTGCCAGCAGTTACGTGCCGAGGGTCTATGGCTACACCTTC,CASSYVPRVYGYTF
TRBV11-3,NA,TRBJ2-2,NA,TGTGCCAGCAGCCCCTCCCGGGCCGGGGAGCTGTTTTTT,CASSPSRAGELFF
TRBV5-4,NA,TRBJ2-3,TRBD2,TGTGCCAGCAGCTTGGAACAACTAGCGGGAGCAACAGATACGCAGTATTTT,CASSLEQLAGATDTQYF
TRBV7-9,NA,TRBJ2-6,NA,TGTGCCAGCTACTTGTTGGGTAGCTCTGGGGCCAACGTCCTGACTTTC,CASYLLGSSGANVLTF
TRBV28,NA,TRBJ1-2,NA,TGTGCCAGCAGCAAAGGACGGATCTATGGCTACACCTTC,CASSKGRIYGYTF
TRBV10-1,NA,TRBJ1-1,NA,TGCGCCAGCAGTGAGTCGGCACGGGGGTTCGACACTGAAGCTTTCTTT,CASSESARGFDTEAFF
TRBV9,NA,TRBJ2-7,TRBD1,TGTGCCAGCAGCGTAGGGGGGACAGGGCCCTACGAGCAGTACTTC,CASSVGGTGPYEQYF
TRBV28,NA,TRBJ2-5,NA,TGTGCCAGCAGACAGGGCCCGCAGACCCAGTACTTC,CASRQGPQTQYF
TRBV18,NA,TRBJ2-1,NA,TGTGCCAGCTCACCGCCGACTCCCTACAATGAGCAGTTCTTC,CASSPPTPYNEQFF
TRBV7-2,NA,TRBJ2-7,TRBD2,TGTGCCAGCAGCCCACAAGCGGGAGTCGCCTACGAGCAGTACTTC,CASSPQAGVAYEQYF
TRBV19,NA,TRBJ1-4,NA,TGTGCCAGTTCTGCATTGGATCTCAATGAAAAACTGTTTTTT,CASSALDLNEKLFF
TRBV7-2,once,TRBJ2-7,TRBD2,TGTGCCAGCAGCTCCGGGACTAGCGGCTGGTTGAGGTCCTACGAGCAGTACTTC,CASSSGTSGWLRSYEQYF
TRBV6-1,once,TRBJ2-7,TRBD2,TGTGCCAGCAGTGGGATAGAGGGACTAGCGGGCTCCTACGAGCAGTACTTC,CASSGIEGLAGSYEQYF
TRBV27,once,TRBJ1-3,NA,TGTGCCACCTGGGGCTCTGGAAACACCATATATTTT,CATWGSGNTIYF
TRBV30,once,TRBJ1-4,TRBD1,TGTGCCTGGAAAGGGGGGACAGGAGGGGGAACTAATGAAAAACTGTTTTTT,CAWKGGTGGGTNEKLFF
TRBV4-3,NA,TRBJ2-3,NA,TGCGCCAGCAGCCAAACACTTAGCACAGATACGCAGTATTTT,CASSQTLSTDTQYF
TRBV28,NA,TRBJ2-3,NA,TGTGCCAGCAGTTTGAGCGACAGCACAGATACGCAGTATTTT,CASSLSDSTDTQYF
TRBV4-3,NA,TRBJ1-5,NA,TGCGCCAGCAGCCAAGAGGGGTGGGGAGATCAGCCCCAGCATTTT,CASSQEGWGDQPQHF
TRBV5-4,NA,TRBJ2-2,TRBD2,TGTGCCAGCAGCTCCCGGACTAGAAACACCGGGGAGCTGTTTTTT,CASSSRTRNTGELFF
TRBV5-6,NA,TRBJ2-7,NA,TGTGCCAGCAGCTTGGAACGGGAGTATTCCTACGAGCAGTACTTC,CASSLEREYSYEQYF
TRBV18,few,TRBJ2-7,NA,TGTGCCAGCTCACCAAGTTACTCCGTTAGCTCCTACGAGCAGTACTTC,CASSPSYSVSSYEQYF
TRBV30,NA,TRBJ2-1,TRBD2,TGTGCCTGGAGTGACGGGACTAGAGCCTACAATGAGCAGTTCTTC,CAWSDGTRAYNEQFF
TRBV18,NA,TRBJ2-5,NA,TGTGCCAGCTCACAACAGGGTCCGGAGACCCAGTACTTC,CASSQQGPETQYF
TRBV9,NA,TRBJ2-3,NA,TGTGCCAGCAGCGTGGGGGTTTCATCTGGGGGAGATACGCAGTATTTT,CASSVGVSSGGDTQYF
TRBV5-6,NA,TRBJ2-5,NA,TGTGCCAGCAGCCCGAATGGTGAGACCCAGTACTTC,CASSPNGETQYF
TRBV19,NA,TRBJ1-2,NA,TGTGCCAGTAGTACACCTACAGGGAGAGGTAACTATGGCTACACCTTC,CASSTPTGRGNYGYTF